This T cell receptor (beta chain) was found in a study of siplizumab effects on memory and regulatory T cells. For 5 to 6 days at 37°C, the mixed lymphocyte reaction cells were kept in coculture. TCRdb's copy holds only in-frame clones and misses some; the assay was immunoSEQ multiplex PCR. This sample has about 19,000 clones; about 40% occur once, and the top ten carry approximately 5.7%. The CDR3 runs 12 residues. Germline V CDR1 and CDR2: GTSNPN, SVGIG (reference sequence). The V end lost 5 bases, the J end lost 10 bases, and 12 bases lay between the germline ends. Of note for this clone: Its matching antigen is unknown.

General study findings and limits: Fewer alloreactive sequences mapped to unstimulated CD4+ memory cells under siplizumab.

Sequenced sample: CFSE-low (dividing) CD4+ T cells sorted from an allogeneic mixed lymphocyte reaction. The chain carries TRBV30 and TRBJ1-6; D unresolved. The receptor was isolated from a human donor in good health; the cells came from an allogeneic mixed lymphocyte reaction. Some clones in this sample may be carry-over from other donors' samples. The CDR3 sequence: CAWGRRASPLHF. DNA for the CDR3: TGTGCCTGGGGGAGGAGGGCCTCACCCCTCCACTTT.